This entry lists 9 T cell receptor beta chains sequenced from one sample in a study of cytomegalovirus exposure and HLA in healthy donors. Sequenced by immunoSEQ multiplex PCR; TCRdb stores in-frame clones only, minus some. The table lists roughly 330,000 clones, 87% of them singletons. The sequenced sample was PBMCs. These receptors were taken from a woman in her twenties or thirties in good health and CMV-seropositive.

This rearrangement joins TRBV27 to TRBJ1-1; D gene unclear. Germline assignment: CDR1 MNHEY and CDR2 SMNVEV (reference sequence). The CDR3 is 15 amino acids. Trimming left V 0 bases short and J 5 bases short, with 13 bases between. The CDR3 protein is CASSLSRVRKTEAFF. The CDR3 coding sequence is TGTGCCAGCAGTTTATCGAGGGTTCGGAAAACTGAAGCTTTCTTT.

The CDR3 spells CASSLNGRQGSYEQYF. CDR3 nucleotides: TGTGCCAGCAGCCTAAATGGGCGACAGGGATCCTACGAGCAGTACTTC. The chain couples TRBV4-2 to TRBJ2-7, with TRBD1 matching over 7 bases. CDR3 length: 16 amino acids. Germline CDR1 and CDR2: LGHNA and YNFKEQ. Trimming took 4 bases from V and 1 from J; bases not matched to a gene: 10.

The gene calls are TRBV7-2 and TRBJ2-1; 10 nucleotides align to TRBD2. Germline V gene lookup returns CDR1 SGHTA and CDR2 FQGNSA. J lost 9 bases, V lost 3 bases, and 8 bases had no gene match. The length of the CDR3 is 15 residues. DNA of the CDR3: TGTGCCAGCAGCTTGGGAGCGGGGGGGCCGTTTGAGCAGTTCTTC. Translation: CASSLGAGGPFEQFF.

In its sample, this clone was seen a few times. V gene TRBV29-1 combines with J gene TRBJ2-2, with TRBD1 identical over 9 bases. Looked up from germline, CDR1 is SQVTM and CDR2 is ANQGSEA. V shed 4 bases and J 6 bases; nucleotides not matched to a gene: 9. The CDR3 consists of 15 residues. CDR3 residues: CSVVGTGLTAGELFF. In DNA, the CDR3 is TGCAGCGTTGTGGGGACAGGGCTCACGGCCGGGGAGCTGTTTTTT.

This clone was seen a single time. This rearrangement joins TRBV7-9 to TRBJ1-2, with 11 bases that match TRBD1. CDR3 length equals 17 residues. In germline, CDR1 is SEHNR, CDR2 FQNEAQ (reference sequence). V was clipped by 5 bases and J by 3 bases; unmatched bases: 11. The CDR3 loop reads CASSPGQGARIHYGYTF. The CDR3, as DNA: TGTGCCAGCAGCCCAGGACAGGGGGCAAGGATCCACTATGGCTACACCTTC.

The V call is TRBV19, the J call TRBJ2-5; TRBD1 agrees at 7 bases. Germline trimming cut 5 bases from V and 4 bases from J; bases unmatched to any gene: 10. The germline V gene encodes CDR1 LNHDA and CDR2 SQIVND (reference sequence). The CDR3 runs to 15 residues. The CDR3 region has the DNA TGTGCCAGTAGTCGCATACAGGGGATGGGAGAGACCCAGTACTTC. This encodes CASSRIQGMGETQYF.

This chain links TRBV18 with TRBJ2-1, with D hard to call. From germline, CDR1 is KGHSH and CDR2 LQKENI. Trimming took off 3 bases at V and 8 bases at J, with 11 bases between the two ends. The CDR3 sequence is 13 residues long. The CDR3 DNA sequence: TGTGCCAGCTCACCGGACCGAGCCCATGAGCAGTTCTTC. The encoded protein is CASSPDRAHEQFF. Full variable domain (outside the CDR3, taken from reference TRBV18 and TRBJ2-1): NAGVMQNPRHLVRRRGQEARLRCSPMKGHSHVYWYRQLPEEGLKFMVYLQKENIIDESGMPKERFSAEFPKEGPSILRIQQVVRGDSAAYFCASSPDRAHEQFFGPGTRLTVL.

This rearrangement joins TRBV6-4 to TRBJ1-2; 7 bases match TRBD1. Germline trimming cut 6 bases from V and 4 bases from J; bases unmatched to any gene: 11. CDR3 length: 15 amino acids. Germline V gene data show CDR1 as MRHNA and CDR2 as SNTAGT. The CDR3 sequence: CASRSEGGSTYGYTF. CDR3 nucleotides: TGTGCCAGCAGATCGGAAGGGGGCAGCACCTATGGCTACACCTTC.

The CDR3, as DNA: TGTGCCAGCAGTTTATTCACAGGGTTTAGCTCCTACAATGAGCAGTTCTTC. This sequence encodes CASSLFTGFSSYNEQFF. This chain uses TRBV27 with TRBJ2-1; TRBD1 is a possible D gene (6 bases). Germline CDR1 and CDR2: MNHEY and SMNVEV (reference sequence). The CDR3 has 17 residues. Trimming removed 1 base at V and 0 bases at J, with 13 bases between.